This T cell receptor beta chain was sequenced for a study of PD-L1 blockade in urothelial cancer. Study overall: Male sex and bladder-origin urothelial cancer were recorded for about 85% of the roughly 30 patients. Overall study results and limits: Greater 3-week expansion of tumor-associated blood clones was recorded for durable-benefit patients.

Synthetic spike-ins, TCR analog templates, were added into each PCR. Method: immunoSEQ multiplex PCR; TCRdb's copy keeps in-frame clones and lacks some. This sample has 35,000 to 55,000 clones, with around 82% found just once. On this clone itself: The antigen remains undetermined.

Time point specified: peripheral blood 6 weeks after treatment start. CDR1 and CDR2 (germline): SNHLY, FYNNEI. The CDR3 is 14 amino acids. Between the trimmed V and J ends, which lost 9 bases and 0 bases, there was a span of 15 bases. This TCR was recovered from a man between 60 and 70 years old with urothelial cancer. The starting material was PBMCs, obtained around atezolizumab (anti-PD-L1) treatment. The genes are TRBV2 and TRBJ2-7; TRBD1 is a possible D gene (5 bases). In nucleotides, the CDR3 is TGTGCCAGTAGAAGGGGCTACAGCTCCTACGAGCAGTACTTC. This gives the protein CASRRGYSSYEQYF.